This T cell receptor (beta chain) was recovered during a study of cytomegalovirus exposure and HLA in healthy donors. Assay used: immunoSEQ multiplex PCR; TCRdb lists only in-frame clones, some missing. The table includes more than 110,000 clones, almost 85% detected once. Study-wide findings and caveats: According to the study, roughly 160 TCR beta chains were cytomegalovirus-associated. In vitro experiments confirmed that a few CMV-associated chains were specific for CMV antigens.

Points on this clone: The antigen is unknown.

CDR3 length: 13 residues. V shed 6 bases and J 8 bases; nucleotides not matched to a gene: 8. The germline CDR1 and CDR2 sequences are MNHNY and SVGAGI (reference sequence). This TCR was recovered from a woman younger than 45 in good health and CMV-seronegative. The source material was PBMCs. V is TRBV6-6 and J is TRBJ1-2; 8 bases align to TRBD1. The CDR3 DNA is TGTGCCAGCAGGGACAGGGTGGCGGTGGGCTACACCTTC. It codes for CASRDRVAVGYTF.